This T cell receptor beta chain was observed in a study of cytomegalovirus exposure and HLA in healthy donors. Notes on this clone: Its antigen is undetermined.

Germline V gives CDR1 GTSNPN, CDR2 SVGIG (reference sequence). V lost 0 bases, J lost 5 bases, and 4 bases stayed unmatched. This CDR3 has 15 amino acids. The PCR had 60 Vbeta and 13 Jbeta primers. Sequencing used immunoSEQ multiplex PCR; TCRdb keeps in-frame clones, though not all of them. The table includes more than 95,000 clones, about three quarters detected once. Findings of the study overall: CMV serostatus was the sole immune exposure data available. In all likelihood, a cluster of highly shared sequence variants was a sequencing artifact.

In nominal health when sampled, donors likely had unrecorded immune exposures nonetheless. This clonotype originated in a male donor in good health and CMV-seronegative. The rearrangement uses TRBV30 and TRBJ1-4, with 9 bases aligning to TRBD1. Sequenced sample: PBMCs. For the CDR3, the DNA is TGTGCCTGGAGTGTAGGGACAGGGCCGAATGAAAAACTGTTTTTT. Amino acids: CAWSVGTGPNEKLFF. The full variable domain, in which reference TRBV30 and TRBJ1-4 provide the parts outside the CDR3, is SQTIHQWPATLVQPVGSPLSLECTVEGTSNPNLYWYRQAAGRGLQLLFYSVGIGQISSEVPQNLSASRPQDRQFILSSKKLLLSDSGFYLCAWSVGTGPNEKLFFGSGTQLSVL.